This T cell receptor beta chain was sequenced for a study of technical replicates of blood from a few donors. Generated by immunoSEQ multiplex PCR, the TCRdb table keeps only in-frame clones and is missing some. This sample yields some 76,000 clones, of which 85% to 95% are seen a single time; under 0.5% belongs to the top ten. V lost 3 bases, J lost 1 base, and 3 bases stayed unmatched. CDR1 is SNHLY, CDR2 FYNNEI, per germline. The CDR3 totals 15 residues. Sequenced: T cells isolated from PBMCs. This rearrangement joins TRBV2 to TRBJ1-1, with 9 bases identical to TRBD1. The TCR sequence derives from a human donor in good health. The CDR3, as DNA: TGTGCCAGCAGTGATAGGGGACAGGGGAACACTGAAGCTTTCTTT. As protein: CASSDRGQGNTEAFF.